These 6 T cell receptor beta chains originate from one sample sequenced in a study of long-term antiretroviral therapy in people with HIV (dated 2022 in TCRdb). The immunoSEQ hsTCRB v3.0 assay was used at survey level resolution to sequence the TRB variable region. In its TCRdb copy, this immuneACCESS table keeps in-frame sequences only and misses some clones. Where compared with another copy, unresolved V genes explain less than half of these, and the others have no known cause. This sample holds about 20,000 clones; approximately 90% were observed only once. The ten largest clones capture approximately 9.6% of the sample. The sample consisted of unsorted PBMCs, taken approximately 4.4 years before starting antiretroviral therapy. These TCRs come from a woman aged 30 to 39 with HIV.

The chain carries TRBV7-2 and TRBJ1-2; weak D call: TRBD1 (6 bases). The CDR3 runs 14 residues. The germline gives CDR1 SGHTA, CDR2 FQGNSA. Deletions cut 1 base from V and 6 bases from J, with 12 bases between. CDR3 region: CASSLDSGVNGYTF. In DNA, the CDR3 is TGTGCCAGCAGCTTAGACTCAGGGGTAAATGGCTACACCTTC.

The genes are TRBV5-1 and TRBJ2-5; D is perhaps TRBD1 or TRBD2 (6 bases each). The V and J ends lost 0 bases and 8 bases respectively, with 17 bases between them. CDR1 is SGHRS, CDR2 YFSETQ, per germline. The CDR3 runs 15 residues. This CDR3 is CASSLVRGPRETQYF. In DNA, the CDR3 is TGCGCCAGCAGCTTGGTCCGGGGGCCCCGGGAAACCCAGTACTTC.

This chain joins TRBV2 and TRBJ1-2; TRBD1 might be the D (5 bases). The V end lost 5 bases, the J end lost 2 bases, and 15 bases lay between the germline ends. The CDR3 totals 15 residues. Germline V gene sequence: CDR1 SNHLY, CDR2 FYNNEI. The CDR3 is CASSQLQGKNYGYTF. In nucleotides, the CDR3 is TGTGCCAGCAGTCAGCTCCAGGGTAAAAACTATGGCTACACCTTC.

The chain employs TRBV5-4 and TRBJ2-2; 8 positions agree with TRBD1. Trimming removed 4 bases from V and 4 bases from J; junction bases left unmatched: 3. Germline V lookup: CDR1 SGHNT, CDR2 YYREEE (reference sequence). The CDR3 is 14 amino acids. CDR3 bases: TGTGCCAGCAGCCTACAGGGGGGCACCGGGGAGCTGTTTTTT. It is translated as CASSLQGGTGELFF.

V is TRBV6-5 and J is TRBJ1-1; D not resolved. The CDR3 spans 15 residues. CDR1 is MNHEY, CDR2 SVGAGI, per germline. V lost 0 bases and J 4 bases, leaving 12 bases between the germline ends. The CDR3 protein is CASSYSANMGTEAFF. The CDR3 region has the DNA TGTGCCAGCAGTTACTCAGCGAATATGGGCACTGAAGCTTTCTTT.

This sequence joins TRBV5-1 and TRBJ1-4; weak D call: TRBD1 (5 bases). Trimming pared 4 bases from V and 8 bases from J, leaving 18 bases between. CDR1 is SGHRS and CDR2 is YFSETQ in the germline V gene. This CDR3 is built from 15 residues. The CDR3 DNA is TGCGCCAGCAGCCCGGACATTGTCTCTAGCGAAAAACTGTTTTTT. Residues: CASSPDIVSSEKLFF.